The entry below describes one TCR beta chain. This receptor's antigen is unknown. No much larger clone exists at a distance of one base, and base qualities are not known. This specimen belongs to a study of blood T cell repertoires in COVID-19 (dated by TCRdb to 2019 to 2021). For context, the study as a whole: Samples from collaborators originated in the United States, Italy and Spain and spanned both the acute and convalescent phases of COVID-19. The prospective study material was composed of cDNA or gDNA derived from T cells, B-cell-depleted T cells, or PBMCs. Subjects who had been exposed to COVID-19, were actively infected with it, or had recovered from it provided the deeply sampled blood TCRbeta repertoires that made up the dataset. The repertoires were released in a freely available public database intended as a resource for research on the immune response to SARS-CoV-2. The samples were drawn from the first 160 participants of the ongoing ImmuneRACE study and from over a thousand subjects provided by 6 global collaborators. The sample metadata nearly always contained a de-identified subject ID, COVID-19 status, age in years and sex. Where HLA class I and class II types were available, the types were taken from metadata supplied by the sample provider, not from assay-based typing. What the study reported, not specific to this receptor: The amount of clinical and demographic metadata varied by source and participant and was provided uncurated.

The collaborating institutions used their own protocols to collect whole blood in K2EDTA tubes. Collaborator samples were shipped for TCRbeta analysis as frozen whole blood, isolated PBMCs, or DNA extracted from either sample type. V is cut by 0 bases and J by 8 bases, and the space between the germline ends is 6 bases. The CDR3 starts with the cysteine, ends with the phenylalanine, and has 12 residues. Left in the record is the CDR3 DNA by itself, 36 bases read in frame from the first base. CDR1 SGHRS and CDR2 YFSETQ were looked up in the germline V gene. TCRbeta CDR3 regions were amplified from genomic DNA using the immunoSEQ Assay, a bias-controlled multiplex PCR. The study's processing was this. Nucleated cell counts per sample were estimated from amplification of reference gene primers within the assay. To quantify the absolute abundance of each unique TCRbeta CDR3 rearrangement, sequence reads were collapsed and filtered. Productive Simpson clonality was computed per sample as the square root of Simpson's diversity index over productive rearrangements. TCRdb mirrors the immuneACCESS table, restricted to in-frame sequences. Some clones are absent from its copies; in checked studies, under half trace to an unresolved V gene, and the reason for the others is unknown. The V and J calls and clone size come from that table; D and trimming were worked out from the DNA. Here the sample has fewer than 85,000 clones; 70% to 90% occur a single time. About 4.8% of the sample rests with the top ten.

The sample comprised peripheral blood. This receptor was identified in a man in his fifties or sixties with active COVID-19. The chain couples TRBV5-1 to TRBJ2-1, with no confidently assigned D gene. The CDR3 reads as follows: CASSLGSDEQFF. At the DNA level, the sequence is TGCGCCAGCAGCTTGGGGTCGGATGAGCAGTTCTTC.